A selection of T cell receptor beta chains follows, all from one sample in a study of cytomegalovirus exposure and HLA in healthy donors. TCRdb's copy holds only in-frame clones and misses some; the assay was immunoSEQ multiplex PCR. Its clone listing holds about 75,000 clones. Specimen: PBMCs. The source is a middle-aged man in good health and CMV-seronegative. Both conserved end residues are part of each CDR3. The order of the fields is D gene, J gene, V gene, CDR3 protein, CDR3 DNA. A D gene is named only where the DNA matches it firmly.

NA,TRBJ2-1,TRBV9,CASSERDTRLSYNEQFF,TGTGCCAGCAGCGAGCGGGACACCCGTCTCTCCTACAATGAGCAGTTCTTC
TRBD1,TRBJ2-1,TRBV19,CASNSPGQGNNEQFF,TGTGCCAGTAATAGTCCGGGACAGGGGAACAATGAGCAGTTCTTC
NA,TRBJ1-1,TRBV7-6,CASSLSTQNTEAFF,TGTGCCAGCAGCCTCTCCACACAGAACACTGAAGCTTTCTTT
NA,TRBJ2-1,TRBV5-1,CASSMTVSGHNEQFF,TGCGCCAGCAGCATGACAGTCTCAGGCCACAATGAGCAGTTCTTC
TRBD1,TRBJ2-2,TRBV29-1,CSADRGGTGELFF,TGCAGCGCGGACAGGGGCGGGACCGGGGAGCTGTTTTTT
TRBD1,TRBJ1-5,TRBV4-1,CASSQAGQGASNQPQHF,TGCGCCAGCAGCCAAGCTGGACAGGGGGCCAGCAATCAGCCCCAGCATTTT
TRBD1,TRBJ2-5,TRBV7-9,CASSPQTGVYEETQYF,TGTGCCAGCAGCCCGCAGACAGGGGTTTATGAAGAGACCCAGTACTTC
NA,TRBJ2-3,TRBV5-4,CASSLQGTDTQYF,TGTGCCAGCAGCTTGCAGGGCACAGATACGCAGTATTTT
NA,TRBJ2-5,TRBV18,CASSPRGEKETQYF,TGTGCCAGCTCACCACGGGGGGAGAAAGAGACCCAGTACTTC
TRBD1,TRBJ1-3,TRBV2,CASRQTGGTGNTIYF,TGTGCCAGCAGACAGACAGGGGGAACTGGAAACACCATATATTTT
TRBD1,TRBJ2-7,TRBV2,CASSGWTGSIYEQYF,TGTGCCAGCAGTGGGTGGACAGGGTCAATCTACGAGCAGTACTTC
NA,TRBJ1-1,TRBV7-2,CASSLEWRNTEAFF,TGTGCCAGCAGCTTAGAGTGGAGGAACACTGAAGCTTTCTTT
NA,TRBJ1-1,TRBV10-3,CAISEQLVNTEAFF,TGTGCCATCAGTGAGCAGTTGGTGAACACTGAAGCTTTCTTT
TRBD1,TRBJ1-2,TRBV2,CASEGQSLYGYTF,TGTGCCAGCGAGGGACAGTCTCTCTATGGCTACACCTTC
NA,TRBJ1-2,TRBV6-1,CASSESNGYGYGYTF,TGTGCCAGCAGTGAATCAAACGGGTACGGCTATGGCTACACCTTC
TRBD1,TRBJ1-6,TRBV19,CASSDRDSNSPLHF,TGTGCCAGTAGTGACCGGGACAGTAATTCACCCCTCCACTTT
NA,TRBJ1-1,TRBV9,CASSVGSNTEAFF,TGTGCCAGCAGCGTCGGGTCCAACACTGAAGCTTTCTTT
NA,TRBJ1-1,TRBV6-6,CASSYSRVATEAFF,TGTGCCAGCAGTTACTCGAGGGTGGCCACTGAAGCTTTCTTT
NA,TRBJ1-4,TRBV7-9,CASSLGTFRGTNEKLFF,TGTGCCAGCAGCTTAGGTACCTTCAGGGGCACTAATGAAAAACTGTTTTTT
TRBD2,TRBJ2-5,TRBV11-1,CASSAYPASGVYQETQYF,TGTGCCAGCAGCGCCTATCCGGCTAGCGGGGTGTACCAAGAGACCCAGTACTTC
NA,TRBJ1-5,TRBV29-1,CSVEESGGNQPQHF,TGCAGCGTTGAAGAATCGGGGGGTAATCAGCCCCAGCATTTT
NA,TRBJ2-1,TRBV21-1,CASSKLLRAEADEQFF,TGTGCCAGCAGCAAACTTCTCCGCGCGGAAGCGGATGAGCAGTTCTTC
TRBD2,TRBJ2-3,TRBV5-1,CASSISGEHTDTQYF,TGCGCCAGCAGCATTAGCGGGGAGCACACAGATACGCAGTATTTT
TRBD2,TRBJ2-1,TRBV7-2,CASSSQLAGVNNEQFF,TGTGCCAGCAGCTCCCAGCTAGCGGGGGTGAACAATGAGCAGTTCTTC
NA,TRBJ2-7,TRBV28,CASRGRIYEQYF,TGTGCCAGCAGGGGGAGAATCTACGAGCAGTACTTC
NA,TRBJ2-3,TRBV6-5,CASSYGLGTGDTQYF,TGTGCCAGCAGTTACGGGTTGGGTACAGGAGATACGCAGTATTTT
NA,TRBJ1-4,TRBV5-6,CASSPGLGGEKLFF,TGTGCCAGCAGCCCCGGACTCGGTGGGGAAAAACTGTTTTTT
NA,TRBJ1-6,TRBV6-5,CASSTGLARSPLHF,TGTGCCAGCAGTACAGGCTTGGCAAGGTCACCCCTCCACTTT